One and the same sample provided the 19 T cell receptor beta chains below, sequenced in a study of identical twins. TCRdb reprocessed the 5' RACE reads with MiXCR, giving one entry per CDR3 protein. The repertoire holds about 900,000 distinct CDR3 sequences, with roughly 12% as singletons. This same sample was also taken into another study, of yellow fever vaccine responses in identical twins.

The sequenced sample was PBMCs. The receptor source for this set is a woman between 18 and 29 years old in good health.

This clonotype was observed a handful of times. V usage is TRBV20-1 and J usage is TRBJ2-5; 10 bases agree with TRBD2. This CDR3 spans 14 amino acids. Losses at the gene ends were 4 bases for V and 2 bases for J; bases not matched to a gene: 4. The germline V gene encodes CDR1 DFQATT and CDR2 SNEGSKA (reference sequence). CDR3 sequence reads: CSATLAGPQETQYF. Here the CDR3 DNA reads TGCAGTGCTACACTAGCGGGGCCACAAGAGACCCAGTACTTC.

This clonotype has just a few counts. This chain links TRBV29-1 with TRBJ2-2; tentative D call: TRBD1 (7 bases). This CDR3 contains 15 residues. Germline CDR1 is SQVTM and CDR2 is ANQGSEA. V lost 6 bases and J lost 1, with 15 bases in between. CDR3 loop: CSVRGGTVNTGELFF. In DNA form, the CDR3 reads TGCAGCGTCCGAGGGGGGACAGTGAACACCGGGGAGCTGTTTTTT.

This clonotype showed up just a few times. V and J are TRBV21-1 and TRBJ2-1; no check of the table's D call, TRBD1, against the DNA was made. TRBV21-1 constitutes a pseudogene. This CDR3 has 14 residues. The CDR3 sequence is CASSASDRHNEQFF. The CDR3 DNA reads TGTGCCAGCAGCGCTTCGGACAGACACAATGAGCAGTTCTTC.

This clonotype has at least ten counts. The rearrangement joins TRBV19 to TRBJ2-1; D is unclear. Trimming took 5 bases from V and 4 from J, leaving 15 bases between them. This CDR3 region has 15 residues. Germline CDR1 reads LNHDA; CDR2 reads SQIVND (reference sequence). The CDR3 coding sequence is TGTGCCAGTAGTCGCGATGGGGAAAGTTACAATGAGCAGTTCTTC. As protein: CASSRDGESYNEQFF.

This rearrangement joins TRBV20-1 to TRBJ2-3; maybe TRBD2 (6 bases). The germline V gene encodes CDR1 DFQATT and CDR2 SNEGSKA (reference sequence). With 3 bases removed from V and 6 bases from J, the gap between germline ends came to 13 bases. This CDR3 is 13 amino acids long. DNA of the CDR3: TGCAGTGCTAGCCTGCGACTAGGGGATACGCAGTATTTT. It codes for CSASLRLGDTQYF.

This chain uses TRBV5-1 with TRBJ2-7, with TRBD1 as a possible D gene (5 bases). CDR1 and CDR2 from the germline V gene are SGHRS and YFSETQ. CDR3 length: 15 amino acids. Trimming shortened V by 0 bases and J by 5 bases, and 15 bases separated the two germline ends. The CDR3 protein is CASSLGGQGRDEQYV. Here the CDR3 DNA reads TGCGCCAGCAGCTTGGGAGGTCAGGGTAGGGACGAGCAGTACGTC.

The CDR3 bases are TGTGCCAGCAGCTTATATTTGGGAACTGAAGCTTTCTTT. Translated, it gives CASSLYLGTEAFF. The rearrangement joins TRBV7-3 to TRBJ1-1; no reliable D call. CDR3 length: 13 residues. Germline CDR1 reads SGHTA; CDR2 reads FQGTGA. Trimming left V 2 bases short and J 5 bases short, with 9 bases between.

The chain employs TRBV5-1 and TRBJ2-7, with 9 positions matching TRBD2. Germline V gene sequence: CDR1 SGHRS, CDR2 YFSETQ. The CDR3 contains 15 residues. Trimming took 4 bases from V and 3 from J; bases not matched to a gene: 8. The CDR3 loop reads CASSTGLAPHYEQYF. The CDR3, as DNA: TGCGCCAGCAGCACTGGACTAGCGCCCCACTACGAGCAGTACTTC.

Concerning this clonotype itself: A much bigger clone sits one base away, suggesting this may be a read error. The gene calls are TRBV28 and TRBJ1-6; D perhaps matches TRBD1 (6 bases). CDR3 size: 15 residues. The V and J ends lost 4 bases and 14 bases respectively, with 21 bases between them. Per the germline V gene, CDR1 is MDHEN and CDR2 is SYDVKM. This CDR3 is CASSSDRRRGSSLHF. In DNA, the CDR3 is TGTGCCAGCAGTTCAGACAGAAGGAGGGGGTCATCCCTCCACTTT.

This clonotype was detected only once. The V gene is TRBV6-5, the J gene TRBJ2-2, with 11 bases lining up with TRBD2. The CDR3 is 16 residues long. The ends lost 5 bases at V and 7 bases at J; junction bases unmatched: 9. Germline V gene lookup returns CDR1 MNHEY and CDR2 SVGAGI. The CDR3 DNA reads as TGTGCCAGCAGTAATTTAGCGGGAGGGCCGGTCGGGGAGCTGTTTTTT. It codes for CASSNLAGGPVGELFF.

This clonotype was detected many times. One end of the junction is discordant with germline, which a read error may explain. This chain connects TRBV5-1 to TRBJ2-1; the D gene is possibly TRBD2 (5 bases). This CDR3 region has 15 residues. The germline gives CDR1 SGHRS, CDR2 YFSETQ. This chain's CDR3 is CASSLGGASYNEQFF. In nucleotides, the CDR3 is TGTGCCAGCAGCTTAGGAGGAGCCTCCTACAATGAGCAGTTCTTC. The variable domain in full, with the rest retrieved from reference TRBV5-1 and TRBJ2-1, is KAGVTQTPRYLIKTRGQQVTLSCSPISGHRSVSWYQQTPGQGLQFLFEYFSETQRNKGNFPGRFSGRQFSNSRSEMNVSTLELGDSALYLCASSLGGASYNEQFFGPGTRLTVL.

This clonotype was seen repeatedly, ten times or more. The CDR3 bases are TGCAGTGCTCAGTACCCAACTAATGAAAAACTGTTTTTT. It specifies CSAQYPTNEKLFF. The V and J genes are TRBV20-1 and TRBJ1-4; D gene unclear. CDR3 size: 13 residues. CDR1 and CDR2 (germline): DFQATT, SNEGSKA (reference sequence). Trimming took 5 bases from V and 0 from J, leaving 7 bases between them.

Only a few counts were recorded for this clonotype. The rearrangement links TRBV7-3 to TRBJ2-3, with 7 bases aligning to TRBD1. Germline V gene lookup returns CDR1 SGHTA and CDR2 FQGTGA. This CDR3 is built from 15 residues. The J segment lost 3 bases and the V segment lost 5 bases, leaving 8 bases of the junction unmatched. CDR3 residues: CASSRGGGKTDTQYF. In DNA form, the CDR3 reads TGTGCCAGCAGCCGAGGGGGCGGAAAGACAGATACGCAGTATTTT.

This rearrangement joins TRBV20-1 to TRBJ2-5; 12 bases line up with TRBD1. There are 14 residues in the CDR3. V lost 5 bases and J lost 4; bases outside the gene matches: 5. CDR1 and CDR2 (germline): DFQATT, SNEGSKA (reference sequence). The CDR3 region is CSARDRGRGETQYF. The CDR3, as DNA: TGCAGTGCTCGGGACAGGGGGCGCGGAGAGACCCAGTACTTC.

The chain is built from TRBV6-2 or TRBV6-3 and TRBJ2-7, with a possible D match to TRBD2 (6 bases). Germline V gives CDR1 MNHEY, CDR2 SVGEGT. The CDR3 loop spans 14 amino acids. Trimming left V 3 bases short and J 2 bases short, with 11 bases between. The CDR3 DNA follows: TGTGCCAGCAGTTATCTCGGGGGAACCTACGAGCAGTACTTC. This translates into CASSYLGGTYEQYF.

V gene TRBV28 combines with J gene TRBJ2-3; D not resolved. V lost 3 bases and J 0 bases, leaving 13 bases between the germline ends. The CDR3 spans 16 residues. Germline loops: CDR1 MDHEN, CDR2 SYDVKM. Written as DNA, the CDR3 is TGTGCCAGCAGTTTTGGGTCCTCCAGTAGCACAGATACGCAGTATTTT. It codes for CASSFGSSSSTDTQYF.

This clonotype was counted only a few times. The chain joins TRBV7-9 to TRBJ2-6; D is ambiguous. Trimming took 5 bases from V and 0 from J, leaving 8 bases between them. Germline assignment: CDR1 SEHNR and CDR2 FQNEAQ (reference sequence). The CDR3 covers 15 residues. CDR3 DNA: TGTGCCAGCAGCCGACTGACCTCTGGGGCCAACGTCCTGACTTTC. Its protein product is CASSRLTSGANVLTF.

The table lists this clonotype with many counts. The V and J genes are TRBV29-1 and TRBJ2-2; TRBD1 aligns across 7 bases. The CDR3 has 16 residues. Germline CDR1 reads SQVTM; CDR2 reads ANQGSEA. After removal of 7 bases from V and 4 bases from J, the junction contained 15 bases not matched to a gene. In DNA, the CDR3 is TGCAGCGCCATAGGGACAGTACAAACCTCCACCGGGGAGCTGTTTTTT. It codes for CSAIGTVQTSTGELFF.

This clonotype occurred many times. The chain joins TRBV12-3 or TRBV12-4 to TRBJ2-2, with D possibly being TRBD1 (6 bases). The CDR3 sequence is 14 residues long. Trimming took 8 bases from V and 1 from J, leaving 11 bases between them. The CDR3 loop is CASALQGNTGELFF. The CDR3 DNA follows: TGTGCCAGCGCATTACAGGGGAACACCGGGGAGCTGTTTTTT.